The sequence of this T cell receptor beta chain was determined in a study of control samples from healthy donors and cancer patients. Here immunoSEQ multiplex PCR was the method, and the copy in TCRdb shows in-frame clones only, minus some. The sample lists some 120,000 clones; approximately 94% were seen once. Specimen: blood. The source is a man aged 25-45 years in good health.

The CDR3: CASSQFEQYF. The CDR3 nucleotides are TGTGCCAGCAGCCAATTCGAGCAGTACTTC. The chain employs TRBV14 and TRBJ2-7; D uncertain. Germline V gives CDR1 SGHDN, CDR2 FVKESK. The V gene lost 2 bases and the J gene lost 6 bases, with 2 bases spanning the gap. The CDR3 loop spans 10 amino acids.